Listed here are 21 T cell receptor beta chains from one sample, sequenced in a study of T cell responses to AZD1222 COVID-19 vaccine. Only in-frame clones appear in the TCRdb table, and some are missing; sequencing was by immunoSEQ multiplex PCR. This table holds fewer than 150,000 clones, about 94% found once. The material was peripheral blood, obtained on day 0 of AZD1222 vaccination. The receptor set was obtained from an adult in good health.

This chain joins TRBV5-4 and TRBJ2-1, with 9 nucleotides matching TRBD1. Looked up from germline, CDR1 is SGHNT and CDR2 is YYREEE (reference sequence). This CDR3 spans 15 amino acids. Trimming removed 6 bases from V and 3 bases from J; junction bases left unmatched: 7. The CDR3 loop reads CASNPGTGFYNEQFF. The CDR3 coding sequence is TGTGCCAGCAACCCCGGGACAGGGTTCTACAATGAGCAGTTCTTC.

This clone was detected only once. The gene calls are TRBV14 and TRBJ2-7, with a tentative D call TRBD2 (5 bases). The CDR3 is 14 amino acids. CDR1 and CDR2 (germline): SGHDN, FVKESK. V gave up 5 bases and J gave up 1 base, with 12 bases separating them. The CDR3 is CASSEIGVSYEQYF. For the CDR3, the DNA is TGTGCCAGCAGCGAAATCGGGGTTTCCTACGAGCAGTACTTC.

The sample holds one count of this clone. The rearrangement uses TRBV6-4 and TRBJ1-6; 8 nucleotides line up with TRBD1. The germline V gene has CDR1 MRHNA and CDR2 SNTAGT. The CDR3 is 15 amino acids. The ends lost 5 bases at V and 7 bases at J; junction bases unmatched: 7. The CDR3 region has the DNA TGTGCCAGCAGTATCACCGGGACAGGAAATTCACCCCTCCACTTT. Its protein is CASSITGTGNSPLHF.

This chain connects TRBV29-1 to TRBJ1-1; the D is unclear. V dropped 1 base and J dropped 1 base, with 7 bases sitting between them. This CDR3 is 13 amino acids long. CDR1 and CDR2 from the germline V gene are SQVTM and ANQGSEA. Here the CDR3 reads CSVEGWANTEAFF. The DNA of the CDR3 is TGCAGCGTTGAAGGGTGGGCGAACACTGAAGCTTTCTTT.

The chain employs TRBV5-4 and TRBJ2-1, with D possibly matching TRBD1 (6 bases). CDR1 SGHNT and CDR2 YYREEE come from the germline V gene (reference sequence). The germline V and J ends were trimmed by 2 bases and 5 bases, with 11 bases remaining between them. The CDR3 is made up of 14 amino acids. In DNA form, the CDR3 reads TGTGCCAGCAGCTTACAGGGTACCGACAATGAGCAGTTCTTC. This encodes CASSLQGTDNEQFF.

The V gene is TRBV7-6, the J gene TRBJ1-6; 8 bases are shared with TRBD1. This CDR3 has 14 amino acids. The germline V gene has CDR1 SGHVS and CDR2 FNYEAQ. V trimming: 4 bases; J trimming: 9 bases; junction bases outside the gene matches: 5. The CDR3 spells CASSSTGEASPLHF. The CDR3, as DNA: TGTGCCAGCAGCTCGACAGGGGAGGCTTCACCCCTCCACTTT.

The chain uses TRBV6-1 and TRBJ2-5, with D maybe TRBD2 (7 bases). The CDR3 consists of 16 residues. CDR1 is MNHNS and CDR2 is SASEGT in the germline V gene. The ends were cut back, 2 bases at V and 4 bases at J, with 17 bases in the middle. As DNA, the CDR3 is TGTGCCAGCAGTGAATGGGGGGGCGAGGGGGTAGAGACCCAGTACTTC. Its translation: CASSEWGGEGVETQYF.

The gene calls are TRBV19 and TRBJ1-2, with D possibly being TRBD1 (5 bases). CDR1 and CDR2 from the germline V gene are LNHDA and SQIVND (reference sequence). The CDR3 is 15 residues long. V was shortened by 3 bases and J by 7 bases, with 18 bases between the two germline ends. The CDR3 reads CASSMNGRGGAGYTF. The CDR3 coding sequence is TGTGCCAGTAGTATGAACGGCCGAGGAGGGGCTGGCTACACCTTC.

The rearrangement joins TRBV18 to TRBJ2-7; 11 bases are a match to TRBD1. The CDR3 contains 14 residues. Germline lookup yields CDR1 KGHSH and CDR2 LQKENI. J gave up 9 bases and V 6 bases, and 10 bases lay outside the gene matches. CDR3 coding DNA: TGTGCCAGCTCCGCCCCCGGACAGGGGGCGATGCAGTACTTC. As protein: CASSAPGQGAMQYF.

The J gene is TRBJ1-1, the V gene TRBV10-3; D not certain. In germline, CDR1 is ENHRY, CDR2 SYGVKD. The CDR3 spans 14 residues. V was cut by 2 bases and J by 2 bases, with 9 bases left in between. CDR3 residues: CAISEVERNTEAFF. The CDR3 DNA is TGTGCCATCAGTGAGGTGGAACGCAACACTGAAGCTTTCTTT.

The chain employs TRBV5-1 and TRBJ1-4, with a weak D call TRBD1 (5 bases). This CDR3 comprises 14 residues. V lost 2 bases, J lost 8 bases, and 13 bases lay in between. In germline, CDR1 is SGHRS, CDR2 YFSETQ. CDR3: CASSFTPGEEKLFF. CDR3 DNA sequence: TGCGCCAGCAGCTTTACACCGGGGGAAGAAAAACTGTTTTTT.

This chain uses TRBV6-5 with TRBJ2-1; 12 nucleotides agree with TRBD1. V gave up 10 bases and J gave up 9 bases; unmatched junction bases: 7. The CDR3 spans 13 residues. Per the germline V gene, CDR1 is MNHEY and CDR2 is SVGAGI. DNA for the CDR3: TGTGCCATACTGGGACAGGGGGCAAGTGAGCAGTTCTTC. This sequence encodes CAILGQGASEQFF.

This clone was detected only a few times. This rearrangement joins TRBV29-1 to TRBJ1-1, with 8 bases lining up with TRBD1. The V and J ends lost 4 bases and 6 bases, in that order; junction bases with no gene match: 1. The CDR3 is 11 residues long. Germline CDR1 reads SQVTM; CDR2 reads ANQGSEA. Here the CDR3 reads CSVVGQAEAFF. DNA for the CDR3: TGCAGCGTTGTGGGACAGGCTGAAGCTTTCTTT.

This rearrangement joins TRBV18 to TRBJ1-1, with a weak D call TRBD1 (6 bases). Trimming shortened V by 1 base and J by 1 base, and 13 bases separated the two germline ends. CDR1 and CDR2 from the germline V gene are KGHSH and LQKENI. The CDR3 covers 16 residues. This CDR3 is CASSPRARGGNTEAFF. CDR3 in DNA: TGTGCCAGCTCACCACGGGCCAGGGGAGGGAACACTGAAGCTTTCTTT.

The V gene is TRBV6-5, the J gene TRBJ2-5; 13 bases match TRBD2. CDR3 length: 15 residues. J was trimmed by 5 bases and V by 5 bases; bases with no gene match: 5. Germline CDR1 is MNHEY and CDR2 is SVGAGI. CDR3 sequence: CASSTSGGARETQYF. The CDR3, as DNA: TGTGCCAGCAGTACTAGCGGGGGGGCCCGGGAGACCCAGTACTTC.

CDR3 loop: CASSYGDYGYTF. The CDR3 DNA reads TGTGCCAGCTCTTATGGGGACTATGGCTACACCTTC. J is TRBJ1-2 and V is TRBV5-5, with D hard to call. Deletions cut 7 bases from V and 3 bases from J, with 10 bases between. This CDR3 is 12 amino acids long. The germline CDR1 and CDR2 sequences are SGHKS and YYEKEE (reference sequence).

The V call is TRBV4-1, the J call TRBJ1-1, with D maybe TRBD1 (5 bases). CDR3 length equals 16 residues. Trimming stripped 3 bases from V and 1 base from J, with 15 bases between. The germline gives CDR1 MGHRA, CDR2 YSYEKL. The DNA of the CDR3 is TGCGCCAGCAGCCACGGCAGGGAGAGGAGGAACACTGAAGCTTTCTTT. This sequence encodes CASSHGRERRNTEAFF.

The V and J genes are TRBV7-6 and TRBJ2-7; 7 bases are shared with TRBD1. Germline CDR1 reads SGHVS; CDR2 reads FNYEAQ. This CDR3 spans 15 amino acids. Losses at the gene ends were 4 bases for V and 2 bases for J; bases not matched to a gene: 8. The CDR3 sequence is CASSSLGGDPYEQYF. The DNA of the CDR3 is TGTGCCAGCAGCTCCTTAGGGGGCGATCCCTACGAGCAGTACTTC.

The chain carries TRBV5-1 and TRBJ1-2; D unclear. This CDR3 is 15 amino acids long. CDR1 is SGHRS, CDR2 YFSETQ, per germline. The V gene lost 1 base and the J gene lost 7 bases, with 17 bases spanning the gap. The CDR3 DNA reads as TGCGCCAGCAGCTTGTCGGATGTCCTGCGGGCTGGCTACACCTTC. It is translated as CASSLSDVLRAGYTF.

This sequence joins TRBV30 and TRBJ2-2; the match to TRBD2 covers 12 bases. Germline V gives CDR1 GTSNPN, CDR2 SVGIG (reference sequence). The CDR3 extends over 18 amino acids. The ends lost 0 bases at V and 4 bases at J; junction bases unmatched: 9. The CDR3 is CAWSVSASGGVRTGELFF. DNA for the CDR3: TGTGCCTGGAGTGTATCGGCTAGCGGGGGGGTTCGCACCGGGGAGCTGTTTTTT.

CDR3 loop: CASSRARGPNQPQHF. The DNA of the CDR3 is TGTGCCAGTAGTAGGGCCAGGGGGCCCAATCAGCCCCAGCATTTT. The chain carries TRBV19 and TRBJ1-5; TRBD1 matches at 8 bases. The junction had 5 bases not matched to a gene; V was cut back by 4 bases and J by 3 bases. Germline V gene lookup returns CDR1 LNHDA and CDR2 SQIVND (reference sequence). This CDR3 contains 15 residues.